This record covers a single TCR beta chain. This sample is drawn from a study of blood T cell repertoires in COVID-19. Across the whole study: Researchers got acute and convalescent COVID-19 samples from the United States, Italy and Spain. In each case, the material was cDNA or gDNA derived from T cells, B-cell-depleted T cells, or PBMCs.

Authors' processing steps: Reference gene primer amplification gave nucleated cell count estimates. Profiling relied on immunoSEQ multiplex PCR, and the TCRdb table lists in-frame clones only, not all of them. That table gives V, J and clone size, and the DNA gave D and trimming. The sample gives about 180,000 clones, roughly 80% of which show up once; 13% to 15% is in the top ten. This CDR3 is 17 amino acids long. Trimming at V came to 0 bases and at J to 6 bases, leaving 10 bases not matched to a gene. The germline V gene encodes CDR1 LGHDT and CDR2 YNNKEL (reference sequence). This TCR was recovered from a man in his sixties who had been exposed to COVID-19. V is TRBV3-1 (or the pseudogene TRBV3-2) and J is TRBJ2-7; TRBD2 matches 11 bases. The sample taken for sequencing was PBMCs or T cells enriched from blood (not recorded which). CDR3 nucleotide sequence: TGTGCCAGCAGCCAAGATCGAGTAGCGGGAGGGAGTTGCGAGCAGTACTTC. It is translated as CASSQDRVAGGSCEQYF.